Reported below is one TCR beta chain. This clonotype appeared many times. The antigen it binds to is not known. No base quality information exists; no much larger clone differs at one position. This record comes from a study of regulatory T cells in long-lasting Graves disease (dated by TCRdb to the early 2020s). With regard to the full study: Antithyroid drugs had been taken for less than 3 months by newly diagnosed Graves' disease patients. Persistent Graves' disease patients were compared with newly diagnosed Graves' disease patients by peripheral blood TCR sequencing and RNA sequencing. The study took place in China and was registered as a clinical trial. A total of about 35 samples underwent TCR sequencing, from roughly 13 patients with persistent Graves' disease and 20 or so patients with newly diagnosed Graves' disease. Broader findings and caveats from the paper: Lower TCR Shannon entropy and fewer highly expanded clones were observed in persistent Graves' disease patients than in newly diagnosed patients, which suggested clonal expansion. The authors noted that the small sample size was a limitation that may lower accuracy. Persistent disease showed preferential use of TRBV28, TRBJ1-2 and TRBJ2-5, whereas newly diagnosed disease favored TRBV20-1 and TRBJ2-1. Peripheral blood alone was examined, since thyroid tissue, which constituted the primary lesion, could not be accessed. Sequencing and analysis were restricted to the TCR beta chain. Patients with persistent disease shared more public clonotypes (around 2,500) than newly diagnosed patients did (roughly 970).

Its CDR3 holds 14 amino acids, cysteine through phenylalanine. The DNA shown is the 42-base CDR3, in frame from base 1. CDR1 and CDR2 (SGHRS, YFSETQ) derive from the germline V gene. A distance of 12 bases separates the germline ends of V and J, which lose 2 bases and 4 bases respectively. Library preparation used multiplex PCR. Data came from an Illumina HiSeq 4000. TCR beta libraries were built with iRepertoire HTBI primers and Arm-PCR amplification of CDR3 regions. Before sequencing, the PCR products underwent gel purification. The study's processing was this. A total of 62 TRBV and about 13 TRBJ segments were identified across samples and were used for gene usage analysis of CDR3 amino acid clonotypes. COPE and FqMerger were used to merge the filtered high-quality paired reads into contigs. Contigs were aligned with BLAST to IMGT TRBV, TRBD and TRBJ reference genes, and CDR3 was defined per IMGT. Clonotypes above 0.1% frequency were classified as highly expanded clones. Shannon entropy was used to measure repertoire diversity, and the Gini coefficient was used to measure V-J evenness. A clonotype was considered public if more than one individual shared it. TCRdb trimmed public reads at Q25 via fastp, called clones via MiXCR and kept in-frame beta chains. Rows are combined by CDR3 protein, so each entry shows the most common genes and DNA. The authors' filters were not applied to this entry. The sample contains 450,000 to 600,000 distinct CDR3 sequences, about 17% of them found a single time. Of the sample, 9% to 15% is held by the ten largest clones.

The time point label of this sample denotes: newly diagnosed GD, antithyroid drugs for less than 3 months. RNA was extracted from PBMCs in TRIzol for both TCR sequencing and RNA sequencing. The diagnosis of Graves' disease followed American Thyroid Association guidelines. The patients came from an endocrinology department in Xi'an, China. From each patient, around 9 milliliters of peripheral blood was collected into an EDTA anticoagulant tube. Ficoll Paque Plus density gradient separation was used to isolate PBMCs, and no additional T cell sorting was done. An Agilent 2100 Bioanalyzer and agarose gel were used to check RNA quality, and a NanoDrop 2000 was used to measure RNA concentration. These records were also assigned to another study, of T cells in Graves' hyperthyroidism and ophthalmopathy. As the second paper documents: Stable Graves' hyperthyroidism was defined as the absence of progression to ophthalmopathy over 18 months of follow-up. Hyperthyroidism patients were aged 18 to 65 years and newly diagnosed, with disease duration of less than 2 months. Patients with uncontrolled infections, other autoimmune diseases, pregnancy or lactation were excluded. Diagnoses were established on the basis of clinical symptoms, serum thyroxine and TRAb, thyroid ultrasound, and orbital computed tomography. For the first round of RT-PCR on the TCR CDR3, the HTBI primer set was used together with the Qiagen OneStep RT-PCR kit. Most expanded thyroid clonotypes (frequency above 0.001) were also detected in blood, suggesting blood repertoires may reflect thyroid immune responses. A model built on a 13 V-J signature distinguished ophthalmopathy from stable hyperthyroidism, reaching about 89% sensitivity and 81.08% specificity in cross-validation and 80%/75% in testing. In validation, the model predicted progression to ophthalmopathy with around 71% sensitivity and around 72% specificity, a median of around 6.6 months before onset. TCR V-J signatures able to tell the groups apart were searched for in a discovery cohort of 90 to 100 patients, of whom about 40 had Graves' ophthalmopathy and more than 55 had stable Graves' hyperthyroidism. Whether ophthalmopathy could be predicted prospectively was tested in an independent validation cohort made up of 18 to 20 hyperthyroidism patients plus 17 patients who later progressed to ophthalmopathy. The roughly 94 discovery patients were randomly divided into training and test sets at a 7:3 ratio. In roughly six Graves' hyperthyroidism patients, the study also compared T-cell repertoires from thyroid tissue with T-cell repertoires from blood. After blood sampling, hyperthyroidism patients were treated with methimazole at a starting dose of 30 mg daily, and ophthalmopathy patients were treated with high-dose intravenous methylprednisolone. Libraries were constructed in a second round of multiplex PCR, after which size selection and purification were carried out. Sequencing of the libraries was done on an Illumina HiSeq2000 using paired-end 100 bp reads. SOAPnuke was used to process the raw data, throwing out any read that contained adapters or uncalled bases, had a mean Phred below 15, or lacked an exact constant-primer or identifier match. High-quality paired reads were merged using COPE v1.2.5, and each unique nucleotide sequence was defined as a clonotype. MiTCR v1.1 was used to align clonotypes to the IMGT TRBV, TRBD and TRBJ reference segments. The analysis was restricted to V-J combinations with a frequency above 0.0001, which together covered roughly 99% of the repertoires. A TCS score was defined as the ratio between F50 (clonal expansion) and ExV (chaos), using BLOSUM62-based TCRdist between CDR3 peptides within each V-J. Welch's t-statistics and random forest reduced around 520 V-J features to roughly 13, which were used in a naive Bayes classifier (R e1071). Sample size was not statistically predetermined, and blinding of investigators to group allocation was not performed. TCR Vbeta CDR3 sequencing of 135 peripheral blood samples (43 ophthalmopathy, under 80 hyperthyroidism and roughly 17 progressor patients) is reported in the paper.

Specimen: peripheral blood mononuclear cells (PBMCs), collected at new diagnosis, from a patient treated with antithyroid drugs. The TCR originated in a middle-aged man with Graves disease. Donor details come from another sample of the same person, matched by shared clones. The V and J segments used are TRBV5-1 and TRBJ1-1, with the D gene not clear enough to name. CDR3 reads: CASSFNPMVTEAFF. The nucleotide sequence is given as TGCGCCAGCAGCTTCAATCCAATGGTCACTGAAGCTTTCTTT. With all but the CDR3 taken from the reference TRBV5-1 and TRBJ1-1 genes, the full variable domain is: KAGVTQTPRYLIKTRGQQVTLSCSPISGHRSVSWYQQTPGQGLQFLFEYFSETQRNKGNFPGRFSGRQFSNSRSEMNVSTLELGDSALYLCASSFNPMVTEAFFGQGTRLTVV.